This T cell receptor beta chain was sequenced for a study of blood T cell repertoires in COVID-19. Germline lookup yields CDR1 SGHRS and CDR2 YFSETQ. V trimming: 7 bases; J trimming: 0 bases; junction bases outside the gene matches: 5. The CDR3 extends over 14 amino acids. The method was immunoSEQ multiplex PCR; TCRdb's version includes in-frame clones alone and lacks a portion of them. The table records approximately 400,000 clones, about 89% of them present only once. This receptor was obtained from a man in his thirties or forties who had recovered from COVID-19. What was sequenced was PBMCs or T cells enriched from blood (not recorded which). V is TRBV5-1 and J is TRBJ2-5; 8 bases align to TRBD2. The CDR3 nucleotides are TGCGCCAGCTCGGCGGGACTAGACCAAGAGACCCAGTACTTC. Protein product: CASSAGLDQETQYF.